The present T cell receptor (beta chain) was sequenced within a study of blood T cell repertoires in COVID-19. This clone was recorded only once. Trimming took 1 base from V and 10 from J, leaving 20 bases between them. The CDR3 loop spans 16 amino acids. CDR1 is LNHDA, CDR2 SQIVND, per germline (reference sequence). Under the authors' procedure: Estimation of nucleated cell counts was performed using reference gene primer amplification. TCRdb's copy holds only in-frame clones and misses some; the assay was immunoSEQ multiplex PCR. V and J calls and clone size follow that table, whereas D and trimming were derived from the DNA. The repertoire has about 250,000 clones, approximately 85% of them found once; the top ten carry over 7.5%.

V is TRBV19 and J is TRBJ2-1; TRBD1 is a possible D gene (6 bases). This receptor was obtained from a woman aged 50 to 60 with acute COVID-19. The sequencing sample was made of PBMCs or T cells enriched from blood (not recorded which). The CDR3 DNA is TGTGCCAGTAGTATAGGCCCAGGTGCAGGGGAGAGCGAGCAGTTCTTC. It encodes CASSIGPGAGESEQFF.